This T cell receptor (beta chain) was recovered during a study of identical twins. Whole-study results and caveats: Twin-shared out-of-frame alpha sequences were enriched for low generation probability.

CDR1 is SGHRS and CDR2 is YFSETQ in the germline V gene. The CDR3 covers 14 residues. Between the trimmed V and J ends, which lost 4 bases and 0 bases, there was a span of 10 bases. As to this clonotype: Antigen: not known.

MiXCR, applied by TCRdb to the 5' RACE reads, yields one record per CDR3 protein. Of fewer than 500,000 distinct CDR3 sequences listed, about 24% are singletons. The sample was also reused in another study, on T cells expressing NK-cell markers. Per that paper: Among eight sequenced donors, seven carried HCMV seropositivity while one was seronegative.

The sequencing sample was made of CD4+ T cells sorted from blood. This TCR came from a woman in her late teens or twenties in good health. The V gene is TRBV5-1, the J gene TRBJ1-1; D is possibly TRBD1 (6 bases). The CDR3 bases are TGCGCCAGCAGCCCAGGGGAGCTGAACACTGAAGCTTTCTTT. Its protein product is CASSPGELNTEAFF.